The clone carrying this T cell receptor beta chain showed up many times. This record belongs to a study of early T cells in non-severe SARS-CoV-2 infection. Study details: The input, bulk RNA from unsorted whole blood, was sequenced, and chains were unpaired.

Molecules of cDNA were individually given unique molecular identifiers that were attached to them. MiXCR, applied by TCRdb to the 5' RACE reads, yields one record per CDR3 protein. Here the sample spans about 19,000 distinct CDR3 sequences, less than 5% being singletons. Material: whole blood. The sequence came from an adult who was a healthcare worker with PCR-confirmed SARS-CoV-2 infection or an uninfected control (not recorded which).

CDR3 loop: CASSLIAAGYSTDTQYF. The DNA for the CDR3 is TGTGCCAGCAGCTTAATAGCGGCGGGGTATAGCACAGATACGCAGTATTTT. The chain employs TRBV7-6 and TRBJ2-3; D is possibly TRBD2 (6 bases). The V end was cut by 2 bases, the J end by 0 bases, with 15 bases between. Germline assignment: CDR1 SGHVS and CDR2 FNYEAQ. The CDR3 is 17 amino acids.